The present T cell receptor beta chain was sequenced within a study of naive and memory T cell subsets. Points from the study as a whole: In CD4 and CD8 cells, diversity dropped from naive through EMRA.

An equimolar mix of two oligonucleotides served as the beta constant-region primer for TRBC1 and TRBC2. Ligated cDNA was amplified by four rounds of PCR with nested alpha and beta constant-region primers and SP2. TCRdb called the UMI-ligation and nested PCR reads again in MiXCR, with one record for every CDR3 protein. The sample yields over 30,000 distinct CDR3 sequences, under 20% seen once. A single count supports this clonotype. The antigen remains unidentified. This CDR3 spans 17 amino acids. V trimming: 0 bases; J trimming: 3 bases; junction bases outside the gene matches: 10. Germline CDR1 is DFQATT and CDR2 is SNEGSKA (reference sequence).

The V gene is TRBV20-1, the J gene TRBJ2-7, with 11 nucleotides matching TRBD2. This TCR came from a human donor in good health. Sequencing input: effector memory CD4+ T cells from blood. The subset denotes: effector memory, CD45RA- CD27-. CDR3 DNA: TGCAGTGCTAGAGATATAGCGGGAGGGTCATCTCTCTACGAGCAGTACTTC. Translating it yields CSARDIAGGSSLYEQYF.